This TCR beta chain was obtained from a study of radiotherapy plus CTLA-4 blockade in lung cancer (dated by TCRdb to 2017 to 2018). With regard to the full study: Objective responses occurred in about 20% of enrolled patients, and under 40% achieved disease control.

The library came from the immunoSEQ multiplex PCR assay. The table was pulled from immuneACCESS by TCRdb, which kept in-frame rearrangements only. Such tables lose some clones; where checked, under half of the loss comes from unresolved V genes, and the rest has no known cause. This sample holds roughly 98,000 clones; roughly 80% were observed only once. The ten most abundant clones make up 3.4% of the sample. Focal radiation therapy combined with CTLA-4 blockade (ipilimumab) was tested in patients with chemo-refractory metastatic non-small-cell lung cancer. This clone showed up just a few times. The specificity of this receptor is unknown. Per-base qualities were not stored, and no clone one base away is much larger. CDR1 is given as MGHRA and CDR2 as YSYEKL, both from the germline V gene. Taken from cysteine to phenylalanine, the CDR3 has 15 residues. Here the CDR3 DNA is all that survives: 45 bases in frame from base 1. V has 4 bases trimmed and J has 8 bases trimmed; junction bases matching no gene number 11.

Overall study outcomes, separate from this receptor: After treatment with radiotherapy and ipilimumab, TCR clones that originated in tumors expanded in peripheral blood. Early dynamic changes in blood T cell clones, together with increased serum interferon-beta after radiation, were reported as the strongest predictors of response.

The chain is made from TRBV4-1 and TRBJ2-1; 7 bases in the junction line up with TRBD2. This clonotype originated in a human donor with non-small cell lung cancer who had a partial response to radiotherapy plus ipilimumab. Sample: peripheral blood, taken from a patient treated with radiotherapy plus ipilimumab. CDR3 loop: CASSPRGIQDYEQFF. The sequence in DNA is TGCGCCAGCAGCCCGCGGGGGATTCAGGATTATGAGCAGTTCTTC.